The subject of this entry is one T cell receptor beta chain. No cognate antigen has been identified for it. No clone much larger than this one lies a single base away; base qualities are absent. The entry originates in a study of cytomegalovirus exposure and HLA in healthy donors (TCRdb year 2017). As for the study more broadly: According to an earlier analysis of several hundred of the donors, some 180 million T cells yielded 117 million unique TCR beta sequences and 276 Gb of sequence data. Among about 370 genotyped donors of the cohort, an average of around 250,000 unique TCR beta nucleotide sequences was sequenced per donor, of which about 19% were non-productive. Rather than using new phenotypic data, the later analysis identified candidate immune exposures from TCR beta sequences and from how often those sequences occurred across donors. High-throughput TCR immunosequencing, statistical association of individual TCRs with disease status, and machine learning were combined to predict cytomegalovirus infection status. Class I and class II HLA loci were covered by the typing at four-digit resolution. To study patterns of TCR occurrence, a later analysis re-analyzed previously published TCR beta repertoires from hundreds of donors and added high-resolution HLA genotyping. Roughly 300 gigabases of sequencing data and 75 million to 85 million unique TCR sequences made up an early release that covered approximately 650 HLA-typed donors. Of the 398 genotyped donors, roughly 85% fell in the genetic ancestry cluster associated with self-reported Caucasian donors. Donor age, sex, ethnicity and CMV serostatus were collected together with the repertoire data. To decide whether each TCR beta V gene segment behaved as functional or pseudogenic, an earlier analysis of several hundred of the donors relied on high-throughput TCR beta sequencing. Typing coverage varied by locus: roughly 629-640 donors for A, B, C, DRB1 and DQB1; approximately 500 for DQA1; approximately 570 for DPA1; approximately 490 for DPB1. Genome-wide SNP genotypes for about three fifths of the roughly 700 donors were used in a later genetic analysis, which treated that subset as a discovery cohort. All discovery cohort repertoires had been generated on a single sequencing platform. A separate validation cohort of roughly 120 different subjects was used in addition to the roughly 720-subject first cohort. A handful of DR-DQ haplotypes were handled as single units for association and clustering because linkage in the cohort was strong. The aim of the study was to test whether cataloging public T cell receptors could identify signatures of past pathogen exposure. The T cell repertoires of around 730 subjects were profiled by immunosequencing and related to cytomegalovirus serostatus. Results the study describes overall, beyond this receptor: Immune exposure information for the cohort was limited to CMV serostatus. In a later analysis, 16,951 TCR beta sequences were associated with specific HLA alleles at a false discovery rate of 0.05. In a later analysis, most CMV-associated TCR beta chains were found to appear HLA-restricted, with HLA associations seemingly driven largely by CMV exposure. A later analysis found that HLA-associated TCR beta chains were more clonally expanded and had lower generation probabilities than equally common non-associated chains. In a later analysis, the rate of TCR association differed among HLA loci, with DRB1 alleles having the most associated TCRs and HLA-C alleles having the fewest. Presence/absence analyses assumed roughly uniform sequencing depth across donors, an assumption that may not hold. Correlated functional status among segregating V segments might be attributable to linkage disequilibrium, but an unknown experimental factor could not be ruled out. Assigning TCR associations to individual alleles was difficult when HLA alleles, especially DR and DQ, strongly co-occurred. V-gene and J-gene trimming of TCR beta chains was associated with a missense DCLRE1C variant in a later genetic analysis, and the association was replicated in an independent cohort. An earlier analysis of approximately 530 of the donors showed that most TCR beta V segments appeared in productive rearrangements either about 90% or about 30% of the time, which broadly matched IMGT annotations. Approximately 16 rarely observed V segments, including chromosome 9 orphons, were excluded from the earlier analysis of almost 600 of the donors because counts were too low. A cluster of highly shared sequence variants was judged likely to be a technical artifact of the sequencing pipeline. A few of the identified cytomegalovirus-associated TCR beta chains were confirmed in vitro to be specific for cytomegalovirus antigens. A further reported finding was that TCR beta sequences accurately predicted the HLA-A and HLA-B alleles for most subjects in the first cohort. Compared with the 666-donor mean, donors in an Asian-associated ancestry cluster had fewer N-insertions in productive TCRs, according to a later genetic analysis. The study gave a list of more than 150 TCR beta chains associated with cytomegalovirus. Because HLA typing was missing for some donors at each locus, association tests included only the typed subset. The cohort was sequenced for TCR beta chains only, and without alpha or paired-chain data the features that could be detected were limited. While some public TCRs were present in many individuals, most TCR sequences turned up only very rarely across donors. Several of the top co-occurrence clusters appeared to be linked to parvovirus B19, influenza, CMV and Epstein-Barr virus, according to a later analysis. Cytomegalovirus status was reported to be diagnosed by the classifier with high specificity and sensitivity in both the original and validation cohorts. According to the authors, the approach could potentially be generalized to other disease states and immunological phenotypes.

Library preparation employed the immunoSEQ multiplex PCR assay. For the multiplex PCR, a mixture combining 60 forward primers for TCR Vbeta segments and 13 reverse primers for TCR Jbeta segments was used. The CDR3 region of rearranged TCR beta genes was amplified from genomic DNA by a multiplex PCR assay. Amplified TCR beta libraries were sequenced as 87-base-pair reads on the Illumina HiSeq System. Turning to the authors' computational methods: In a later analysis, tens of millions of unique TCR beta chains were counted across the 690 or so repertoires, and roughly 10 million of these chains were shared by at least two donors. Raw reads were error-corrected and collapsed into unique sequences with a nearest-neighbor algorithm that merged closely related sequences to remove PCR and sequencing errors. Alignment of CDR3 sequences to IMGT reference sequences was used to assign V, D and J gene segments. For a sequence to be retained, a match of at least six nucleotides to both a V gene segment and a J gene segment was required. Rearrangements were classified as productive when the CDR3 lacked stop codons and remained in frame with V and J, and all other rearrangements were classified as non-productive. CDR3 was defined according to IMGT convention as the region running from the second conserved V-encoded cysteine to the conserved J-encoded phenylalanine. In an earlier analysis of just under 600 of the donors, sequences lacking an unambiguous match to a single V gene segment were excluded. An earlier analysis of a few hundred of the donors called V segments functional above 56.7% productive rearrangements and segregating when the between-donor standard deviation exceeded 5%. A statistical classification framework was built for diagnosing cytomegalovirus status from the catalog of TCR beta chain sequences. A later analysis assigned V and J genes by comparing TCR nucleotide sequences with IMGT/GENE-DB human TR gene sequences. In a later analysis, CDR3 sequences and most-parsimonious VDJ recombination scenarios were assigned using the TCRdist pipeline. In a later analysis, every TCR beta chain was defined by the combination of its CDR3 amino acid sequence and its V-gene family, and reads without a unique V-gene family were dropped. In a later analysis, some 600 highly shared, low-generation-probability nucleotide sequences were removed to address suspected cross-contamination and a sequencing artifact. In a later analysis, a clonal expansion index for each public chain was calculated from normalized within-repertoire ranks of inferred template counts. In a later analysis, generation probabilities were computed using a VDJ recombination model fitted to out-of-frame rearrangements, and the results were checked against IGoR. Hypergeometric tests were used in a later analysis to score TCR-TCR, TCR-HLA and TCR-CMV co-occurrence, with a repertoire-size bias correction applied to the TCR pairs. False discovery rates were estimated in a later analysis by permuting HLA or CMV assignments 20 times. In a later analysis, co-occurring TCRs were grouped using DBSCAN, and TCRdist sequence similarity was added for clustering within HLA-allele-positive subsets. For co-occurrence clustering, repertoires with fewer than 30,000 or more than 120,000 public chains were excluded, along with 4 to 6 repertoires with anomalous nucleotide sharing. The source is immuneACCESS, and TCRdb retained only in-frame sequences with V and J called. Part of the clones is not carried over; for the studies checked, unresolved V genes explain less than half of this, and the remainder is unexplained. V, J and clone size reflect that table, while D and trimming were determined from the DNA. The sample profile shows 90,000 to 120,000 clones; over 70% of them were found once. The biggest ten clones account for around 2.4% of the sample.

The cohort consisted of some 670 healthy bone marrow donors. All cohort members were sampled while nominally healthy, although unrecorded immune exposures were likely present. The donor was CMV seronegative and was included in the group of several hundred seronegative cohort members. A peripheral blood sample was collected from each donor, and TCR beta sequencing was performed on peripheral blood mononuclear cells. Genomic DNA extraction from the blood cell samples was performed with the Qiagen DNeasy Blood Extraction Kit. Sequencing input: PBMCs. This clonotype was sampled from a man aged 30 to 39 in good health and CMV-seronegative.

The DNA sequence is given as TGCGCCAGCAGCTTGGATGGACTAGGATTCAATGAGCAGTTCTTC. This codes for CASSLDGLGFNEQFF. The chain is assembled from TRBV5-1 and TRBJ2-1, with 7 bases in between that match TRBD2. The germline V gene provides CDR1 SGHRS and CDR2 YFSETQ. The CDR3, cysteine through phenylalanine, is 15 amino acids long. Only CDR3 DNA remains: 45 bases, in frame from the first base. V is cut back by 0 bases and J by 6 bases, with 6 bases in the junction unmatched.